This T cell receptor beta chain was captured by sequencing in a study of regulatory T cells in long-lasting Graves disease. On the study more broadly: Persistent cases took antithyroid drugs over 5 years and stayed TSH receptor antibody positive. Study-wide results and limits: Fewer public clonotypes were shared by new patients (966) than by persistent patients (2,741). Persistent disease favored TRBV28, TRBJ1-2 and TRBJ2-5.

This clonotype was seen at least ten times. No antigen is known for it. Germline-derived CDR1 and CDR2 are DFQATT and SNEGSKA (reference sequence). The CDR3 consists of 11 residues. V shed 8 bases, J shed 8 bases, and the junction held 4 bases outside the gene matches. As to time point: persistent/refractory GD, antithyroid drugs over 5 years with positive TRAb. Generation of the TCR library employed RNA extracted from PBMCs. Arm-PCR of CDR3 regions and iRepertoire HTBI primers were the basis on which TCR beta libraries were built. As originally analysed: Identification of gene segments yielded 60 or so TRBV and about 14 TRBJ across samples. MiXCR, run by TCRdb on the multiplex PCR reads, gives a single entry per CDR3 protein. In this record, the V and J calls reflect TCRdb's handling and not the investigators' own analysis. The sample yields some 450,000 distinct CDR3 sequences, around 24% seen once.

The clonotype originates from a female donor with Graves disease. This specimen consisted of peripheral blood mononuclear cells (PBMCs), obtained when the disease was refractory, from a patient treated with antithyroid drugs. The chain recombines TRBV20-1 with TRBJ1-2; 11 nucleotides agree with TRBD1. The CDR3 loop reads CSTGTGGGYTF. The CDR3 nucleotides read TGCAGTACCGGGACAGGGGGAGGCTACACCTTC.